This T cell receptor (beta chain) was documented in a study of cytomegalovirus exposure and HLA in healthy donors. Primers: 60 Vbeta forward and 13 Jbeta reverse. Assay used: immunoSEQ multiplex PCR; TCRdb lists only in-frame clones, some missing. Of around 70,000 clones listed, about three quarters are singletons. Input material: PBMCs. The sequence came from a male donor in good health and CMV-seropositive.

The CDR3 coding sequence is TGTGCCAGCAGCTCCGAGACAGGGCTCTCTGGAAACACCATATATTTT. Its protein product is CASSSETGLSGNTIYF. The chain carries TRBV7-3 and TRBJ1-3; 7 bases are a match to TRBD1. Per germline, CDR1 SGHTA and CDR2 FQGTGA. V dropped 4 bases and J dropped 0; count of bases not matched to a gene: 6. There are 16 residues in the CDR3. Full variable domain (missing parts from reference TRBV7-3 and TRBJ1-3): GAGVSQTPSNKVTEKGKYVELRCDPISGHTALYWYRQSLGQGPEFLIYFQGTGAADDSGLPNDRFFAVRPEGSVSTLKIQRTERGDSAVYLCASSSETGLSGNTIYFGEGSWLTVV.